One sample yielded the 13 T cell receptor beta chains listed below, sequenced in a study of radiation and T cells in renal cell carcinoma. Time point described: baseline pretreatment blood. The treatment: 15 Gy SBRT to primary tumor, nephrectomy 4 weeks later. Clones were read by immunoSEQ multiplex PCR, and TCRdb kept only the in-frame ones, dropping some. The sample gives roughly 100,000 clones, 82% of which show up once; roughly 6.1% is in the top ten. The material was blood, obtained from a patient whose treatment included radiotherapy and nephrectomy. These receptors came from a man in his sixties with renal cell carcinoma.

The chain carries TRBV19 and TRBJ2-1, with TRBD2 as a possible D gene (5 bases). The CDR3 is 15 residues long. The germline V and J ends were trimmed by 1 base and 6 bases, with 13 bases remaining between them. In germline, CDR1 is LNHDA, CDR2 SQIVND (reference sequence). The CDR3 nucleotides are TGTGCCAGTAGTATAGTAGCGAGGACCTCCAATGAGCAGTTCTTC. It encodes CASSIVARTSNEQFF.

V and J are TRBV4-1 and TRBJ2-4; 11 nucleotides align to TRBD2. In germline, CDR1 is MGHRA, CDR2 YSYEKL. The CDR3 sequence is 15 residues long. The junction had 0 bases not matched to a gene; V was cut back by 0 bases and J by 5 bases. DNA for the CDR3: TGCGCCAGCAGCCAAGAGGGACTAGCGGAAAACATTCAGTACTTC. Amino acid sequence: CASSQEGLAENIQYF.

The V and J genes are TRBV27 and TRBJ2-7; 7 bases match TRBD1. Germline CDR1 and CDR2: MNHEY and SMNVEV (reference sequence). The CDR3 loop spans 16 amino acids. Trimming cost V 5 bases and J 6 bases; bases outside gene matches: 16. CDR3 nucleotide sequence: TGTGCCAGCAGTACTTTTACCGGGACAGCTTTAAGCGAGCAGTACTTC. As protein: CASSTFTGTALSEQYF.

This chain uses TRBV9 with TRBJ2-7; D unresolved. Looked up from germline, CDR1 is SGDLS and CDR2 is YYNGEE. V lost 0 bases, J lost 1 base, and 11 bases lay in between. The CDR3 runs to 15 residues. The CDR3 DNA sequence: TGTGCCAGCAGCGTAGGGTCAGGCCCTTCCTACGAGCAGTACTTC. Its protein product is CASSVGSGPSYEQYF.

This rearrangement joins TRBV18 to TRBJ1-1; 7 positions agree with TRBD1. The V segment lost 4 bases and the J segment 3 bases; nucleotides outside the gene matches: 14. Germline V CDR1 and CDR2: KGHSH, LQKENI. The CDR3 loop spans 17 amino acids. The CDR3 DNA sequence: TGTGCCAGCTCACAGGGCGCCTACAGGGGCGCGGACACTGAAGCTTTCTTT. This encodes CASSQGAYRGADTEAFF.

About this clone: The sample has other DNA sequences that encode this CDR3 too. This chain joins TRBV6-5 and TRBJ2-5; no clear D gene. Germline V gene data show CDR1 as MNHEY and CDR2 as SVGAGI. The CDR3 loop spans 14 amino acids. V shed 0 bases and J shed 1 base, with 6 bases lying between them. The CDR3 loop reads CASSYSVAQETQYF. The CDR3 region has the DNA TGTGCCAGCAGTTACTCTGTAGCCCAAGAGACCCAGTACTTC.

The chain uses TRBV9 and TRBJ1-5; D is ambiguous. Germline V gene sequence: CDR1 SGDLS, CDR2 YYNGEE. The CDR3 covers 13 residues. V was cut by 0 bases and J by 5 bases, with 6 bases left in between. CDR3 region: CASSVEDDQPQHF. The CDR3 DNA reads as TGTGCCAGCAGCGTAGAGGACGATCAGCCCCAGCATTTT.

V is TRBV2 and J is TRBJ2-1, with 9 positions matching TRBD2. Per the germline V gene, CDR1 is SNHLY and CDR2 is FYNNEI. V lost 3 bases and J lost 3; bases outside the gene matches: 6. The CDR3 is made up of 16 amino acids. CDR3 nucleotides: TGTGCCAGCAGTGAGGTCAGACTAGCGGTCTACAATGAGCAGTTCTTC. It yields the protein CASSEVRLAVYNEQFF.

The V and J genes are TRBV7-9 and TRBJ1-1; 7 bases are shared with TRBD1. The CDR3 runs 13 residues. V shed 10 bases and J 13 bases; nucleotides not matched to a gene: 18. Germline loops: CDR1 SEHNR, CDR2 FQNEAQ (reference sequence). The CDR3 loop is CATLPRAGTVIFF. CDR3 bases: TGTGCCACCCTGCCGCGTGCCGGGACAGTTATTTTCTTT. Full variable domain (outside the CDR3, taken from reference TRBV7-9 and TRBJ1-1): DTGVSQNPRHKITKRGQNVTFRCDPISEHNRLYWYRQTLGQGPEFLTYFQNEAQLEKSRLLSDRFSAERPKGSFSTLEIQRTEQGDSAMYLCATLPRAGTVIFFGQGTRLTVV.

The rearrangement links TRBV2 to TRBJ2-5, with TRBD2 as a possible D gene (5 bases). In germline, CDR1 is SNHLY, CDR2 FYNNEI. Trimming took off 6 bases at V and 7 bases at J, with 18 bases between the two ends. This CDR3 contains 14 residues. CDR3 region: CASSPDWGGGTQYF. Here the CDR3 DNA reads TGTGCCAGCAGCCCGGATTGGGGTGGAGGGACCCAGTACTTC.

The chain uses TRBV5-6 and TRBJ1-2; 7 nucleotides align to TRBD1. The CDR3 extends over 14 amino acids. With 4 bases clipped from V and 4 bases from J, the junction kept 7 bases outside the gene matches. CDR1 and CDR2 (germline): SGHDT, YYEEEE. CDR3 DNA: TGTGCCAGCAGCCGAGAGGGACAGCCCTATGGCTACACCTTC. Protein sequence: CASSREGQPYGYTF.

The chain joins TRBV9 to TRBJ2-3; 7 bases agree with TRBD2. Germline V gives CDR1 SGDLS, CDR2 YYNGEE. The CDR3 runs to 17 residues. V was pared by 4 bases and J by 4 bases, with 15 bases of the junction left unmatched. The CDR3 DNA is TGTGCCAGCAGCACCCATCGGGGGGTGTTTCGTTCAGATACGCAGTATTTT. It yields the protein CASSTHRGVFRSDTQYF.

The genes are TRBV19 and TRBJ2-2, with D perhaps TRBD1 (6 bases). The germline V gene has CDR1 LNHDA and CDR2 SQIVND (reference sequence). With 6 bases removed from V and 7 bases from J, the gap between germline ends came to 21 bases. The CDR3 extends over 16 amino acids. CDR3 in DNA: TGTGCCAGTAGGTCGGGACACAGCAATAAATACGGGGAGCTGTTTTTT. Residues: CASRSGHSNKYGELFF.